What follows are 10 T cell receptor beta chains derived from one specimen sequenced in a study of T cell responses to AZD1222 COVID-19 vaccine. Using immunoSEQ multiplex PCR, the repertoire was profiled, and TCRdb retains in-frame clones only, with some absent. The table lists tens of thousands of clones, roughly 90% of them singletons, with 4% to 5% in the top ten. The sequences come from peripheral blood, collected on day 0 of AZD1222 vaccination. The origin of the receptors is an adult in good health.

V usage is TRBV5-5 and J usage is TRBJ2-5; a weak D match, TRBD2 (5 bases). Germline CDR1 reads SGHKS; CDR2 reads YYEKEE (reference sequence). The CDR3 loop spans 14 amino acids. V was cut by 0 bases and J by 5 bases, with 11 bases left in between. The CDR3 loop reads CASSLASGMETQYF. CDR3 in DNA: TGTGCCAGCAGCTTGGCATCCGGGATGGAGACCCAGTACTTC. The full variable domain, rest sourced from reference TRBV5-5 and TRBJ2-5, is DAGVTQSPTHLIKTRGQQVTLRCSPISGHKSVSWYQQVLGQGPQFIFQYYEKEERGRGNFPDRFSARQFPNYSSELNVNALLLGDSALYLCASSLASGMETQYFGPGTRLLVL.

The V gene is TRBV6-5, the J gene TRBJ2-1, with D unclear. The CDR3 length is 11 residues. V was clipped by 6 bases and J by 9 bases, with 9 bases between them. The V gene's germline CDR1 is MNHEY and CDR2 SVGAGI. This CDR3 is CASRLLGEQFF. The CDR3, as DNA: TGTGCCAGCAGACTCTTGGGTGAGCAGTTCTTC.

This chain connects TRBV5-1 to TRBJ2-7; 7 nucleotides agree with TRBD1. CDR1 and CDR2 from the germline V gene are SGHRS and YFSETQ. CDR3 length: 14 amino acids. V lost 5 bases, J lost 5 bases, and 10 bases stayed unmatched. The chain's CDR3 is CASSNRGSGNEQYF. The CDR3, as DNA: TGCGCCAGCAGTAACAGGGGTTCCGGCAACGAGCAGTACTTC.

The CDR3 protein is CASSQASTNLGGGYTF. The CDR3 DNA is TGCGCCAGCAGCCAAGCGTCAACTAACCTCGGTGGTGGCTACACCTTC. The chain carries TRBV4-1 and TRBJ1-2, with D unresolved. This CDR3 has 16 amino acids. Germline assignment: CDR1 MGHRA and CDR2 YSYEKL. Trimming left V 1 base short and J 7 bases short, with 19 bases between.

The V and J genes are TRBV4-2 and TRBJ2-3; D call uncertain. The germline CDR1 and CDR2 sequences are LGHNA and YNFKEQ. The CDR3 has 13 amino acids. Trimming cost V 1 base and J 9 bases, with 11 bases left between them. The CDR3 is CASSQGGEDTQYF. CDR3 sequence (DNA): TGTGCCAGCAGCCAAGGTGGTGAGGACACGCAGTATTTT.

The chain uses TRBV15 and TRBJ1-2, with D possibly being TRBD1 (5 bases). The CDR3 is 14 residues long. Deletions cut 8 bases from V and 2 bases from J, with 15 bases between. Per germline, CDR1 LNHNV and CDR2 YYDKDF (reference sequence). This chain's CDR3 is CATSIIGDNYGYTF. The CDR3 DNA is TGTGCCACCTCCATCATAGGGGACAACTATGGCTACACCTTC. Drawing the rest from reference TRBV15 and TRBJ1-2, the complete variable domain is DAMVIQNPRYQVTQFGKPVTLSCSQTLNHNVMYWYQQKSSQAPKLLFHYYDKDFNNEADTPDNFQSRRPNTSFCFLDIRSPGLGDTAMYLCATSIIGDNYGYTFGSGTRLTVV.

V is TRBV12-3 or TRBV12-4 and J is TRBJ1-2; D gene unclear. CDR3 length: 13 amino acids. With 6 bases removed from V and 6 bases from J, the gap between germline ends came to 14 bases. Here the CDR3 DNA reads TGTGCCAGCAGCCCCATGCAGGCCAATGGCTACACCTTC. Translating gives CASSPMQANGYTF.

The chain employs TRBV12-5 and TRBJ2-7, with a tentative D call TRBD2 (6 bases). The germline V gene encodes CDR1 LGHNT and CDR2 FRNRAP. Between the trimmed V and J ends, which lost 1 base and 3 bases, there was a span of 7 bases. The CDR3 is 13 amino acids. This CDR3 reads CASGLDGSYEQYF. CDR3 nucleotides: TGTGCTAGTGGTTTGGACGGGAGCTACGAGCAGTACTTC.

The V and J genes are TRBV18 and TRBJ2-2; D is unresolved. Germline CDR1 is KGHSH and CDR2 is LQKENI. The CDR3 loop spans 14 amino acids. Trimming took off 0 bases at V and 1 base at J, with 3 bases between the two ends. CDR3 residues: CASSPPGNTGELFF. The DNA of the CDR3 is TGTGCCAGCTCACCACCGGGGAACACCGGGGAGCTGTTTTTT.

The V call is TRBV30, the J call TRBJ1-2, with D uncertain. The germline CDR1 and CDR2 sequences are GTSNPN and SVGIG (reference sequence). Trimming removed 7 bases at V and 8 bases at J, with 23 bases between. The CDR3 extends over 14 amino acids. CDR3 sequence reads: CALSQGYGWEGYTF. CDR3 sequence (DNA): TGTGCCTTAAGCCAAGGGTACGGTTGGGAAGGCTACACCTTC.